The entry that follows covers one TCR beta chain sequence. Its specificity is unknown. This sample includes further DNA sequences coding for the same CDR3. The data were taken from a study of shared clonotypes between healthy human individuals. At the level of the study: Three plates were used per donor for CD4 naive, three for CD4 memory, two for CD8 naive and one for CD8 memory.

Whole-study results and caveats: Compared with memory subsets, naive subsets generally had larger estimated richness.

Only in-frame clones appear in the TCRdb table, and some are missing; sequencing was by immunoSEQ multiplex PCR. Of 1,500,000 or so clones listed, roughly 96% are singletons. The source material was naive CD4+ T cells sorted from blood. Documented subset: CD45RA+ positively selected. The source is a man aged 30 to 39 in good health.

This chain's CDR3 is CASSSGLAGGRETQYF. CDR3 nucleotide sequence: TGCGCCAGCAGCTCGGGGCTAGCGGGAGGTAGAGAGACCCAGTACTTC. The chain employs TRBV5-1 and TRBJ2-5; 11 nucleotides agree with TRBD2. The trim removed 3 bases at V and 4 bases at J, leaving 8 bases unmatched. The CDR3 runs 16 residues. Germline V gene lookup returns CDR1 SGHRS and CDR2 YFSETQ.